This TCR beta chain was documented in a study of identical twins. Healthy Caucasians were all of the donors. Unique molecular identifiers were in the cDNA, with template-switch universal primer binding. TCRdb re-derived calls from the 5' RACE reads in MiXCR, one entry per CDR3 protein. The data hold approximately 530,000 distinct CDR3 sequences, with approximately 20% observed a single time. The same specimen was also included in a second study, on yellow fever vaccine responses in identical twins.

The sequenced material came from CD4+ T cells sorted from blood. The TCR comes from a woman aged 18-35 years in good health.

CDR3 DNA: TGTGCCATCAGCCGAGAGGGACTAGCGGGAAACGAGCAGTACTTC. As protein: CAISREGLAGNEQYF. This chain uses TRBV10-3 with TRBJ2-7; 13 bases map to TRBD2. CDR3 length: 15 amino acids. Germline CDR1 reads ENHRY; CDR2 reads SYGVKD. V gave up 6 bases and J gave up 5 bases; unmatched junction bases: 7.